Presented here are 5 T cell receptor beta chains from one specimen sequenced in a study of blood T cells in healthy people across ages. Primers used in a second PCR of about 7 to 12 cycles were a sample-barcoded 5' primer and a J-beta primer mix. TCRdb processed the 5' RACE reads anew with MiXCR; each CDR3 protein has one entry. Among about 1,800,000 distinct CDR3 sequences listed, 28% were seen once. Sequencing was carried out using blood. The receptors originated from a woman aged 25-40 years in good health.

The sample holds one count of this clonotype. The V call is TRBV7-6, the J call TRBJ1-6, with D possibly matching TRBD1 (5 bases). The CDR3 is 13 residues long. From germline, CDR1 is SGHVS and CDR2 FNYEAQ. Trimming took 5 bases from V and 10 from J, leaving 12 bases between them. The CDR3 here is CASSQGGASPLHF. CDR3 sequence (DNA): TGTGCCAGCAGCCAAGGAGGGGCCTCACCCCTCCACTTT. Supplemented by reference TRBV7-6 and TRBJ1-6, the full variable domain reads GAGVSQSPRYKVTKRGQDVALRCDPISGHVSLYWYRQALGQGPEFLTYFNYEAQQDKSGLPNDRFSAERPEGSISTLTIQRTEQRDSAMYRCASSQGGASPLHFGNGTRLTVT.

A note on this clonotype: Being one base from a much bigger clone, this may be a read error. This chain connects TRBV10-3 to TRBJ1-5; D remains ambiguous. From germline, CDR1 is ENHRY and CDR2 SYGVKD. This CDR3 has 15 amino acids. The CDR3 DNA reads TGTGCCATCAGTGAGTCGGAAAGGACCAATCAGCCCCGGCATTTT. The encoded protein is CAISESERTNQPRHF.

This clonotype was detected many times. The V gene is TRBV25-1, the J gene TRBJ2-7; D is possibly TRBD1 (6 bases). The V gene's germline CDR1 is MGHDK and CDR2 SYGVNS. V lost 3 bases and J 3 bases, leaving 6 bases between the germline ends. The CDR3 sequence is 12 residues long. CDR3 amino acids: CASSDRGYEQYF. Written as DNA, the CDR3 is TGTGCCAGCAGTGACAGGGGCTACGAGCAGTACTTC.

The chain links TRBV12-3 or TRBV12-4 to TRBJ1-5, with D possibly TRBD1 on 6 matching bases. Trimming removed 6 bases at V and 6 bases at J, with 15 bases between. The CDR3 has 14 amino acids. The CDR3 sequence: CASSGRGAGQPQHF. The CDR3 nucleotides read TGTGCCAGCAGCGGCAGGGGAGCAGGTCAGCCCCAGCATTTT.

The chain joins TRBV7-2 to TRBJ2-3; the D gene could be TRBD1 or TRBD2 (6 bases each). V dropped 4 bases and J dropped 1 base, with 12 bases sitting between them. The CDR3 runs 15 residues. Per germline, CDR1 SGHTA and CDR2 FQGNSA. For the CDR3, the DNA is TGTGCCAGCAGCTCCCGGAGGGGGGGCACAGATACGCAGTATTTT. Its translation: CASSSRRGGTDTQYF.